The rows below give T cell receptor beta chains drawn from one sample of a study of T cell clonotyping in hematopoietic cell transplantation. Method: immunoSEQ multiplex PCR; TCRdb's copy keeps in-frame clones and lacks some. Counted here are approximately 6,200 clones, 90% occurring once; the ten biggest clones make up about 44%. This material consisted of peripheral blood mononuclear cells, taken 100 days after allogeneic stem cell transplant. These receptors were collected from a female patient between 50 and 59 years old who had an allogeneic stem cell transplant from an unrelated donor, so T cells may come from the graft donor. Some clones in this sample may be carry-over from other donors' samples. CDR3s include the opening cysteine and the closing phenylalanine or tryptophan. Fields, in order: D gene, J gene, V gene, clone size, CDR3 DNA, CDR3 protein. The D gene is left open where the match is weak. Part of the rows lack a size; the others show once, few, many or a class for expanded clones.

NA	TRBJ1-5	TRBV30	NA	TGTGCCTGGAGTGTAGGGGCAAATCAGCCCCAGCATTTT	CAWSVGANQPQHF
TRBD1	TRBJ2-2	TRBV7-2	NA	TGTGCCAGCAACCTGGGGACAGGGCTGAGCGGGGAGCTGTTTTTT	CASNLGTGLSGELFF
NA	TRBJ1-2	TRBV6-5	NA	TGTGCCAGCAGTTACTCAAGCAGTGGACAGATTGTAAGCTACACCTTC	CASSYSSSGQIVSYTF
NA	TRBJ2-3	TRBV15	NA	TGTGCCACCAGGGGGACATTAGCATCAGATACGCAGTATTTT	CATRGTLASDTQYF
TRBD1	TRBJ1-3	TRBV9	NA	TGTGCCAGCAGCCCAGCCAGGGGGAAAAACACCATATATTTT	CASSPARGKNTIYF
NA	TRBJ1-5	TRBV30	NA	TGTGCCTTCGGTACAGTTAATAGCAATCAGCCCCAGCATTTT	CAFGTVNSNQPQHF
NA	TRBJ2-5	TRBV6-4	NA	TGTGCCAGCAGTGAGGGTTCCGGGGCACAAGAGACCCAGTACTTC	CASSEGSGAQETQYF
NA	TRBJ2-5	TRBV9	NA	TGTGCCAGCAGCGCTCCGGGCCCCCCCGCCTCGGGCGAGACCCAGTACTTC	CASSAPGPPASGETQYF
NA	TRBJ2-7	TRBV20-1	once	TGCAGTGCTAGAGGAGGGTGGGAGCAGTACTTC	CSARGGWEQYF
NA	TRBJ1-1	TRBV7-9	NA	TGTGCCAGCAGCTTAGTTGGAGGGGCCCCTGAAGCTTTCTTT	CASSLVGGAPEAFF
NA	TRBJ1-4	TRBV19	NA	TGTGCCAGTAGATCAAATGAAAAACTGTTTTTT	CASRSNEKLFF
NA	TRBJ1-6	TRBV5-6	NA	TGTGCCAGCAGCTGGAGGACGGGTTTGGGTTCTGCCCTCCACTTT	CASSWRTGLGSALHF
NA	TRBJ1-4	TRBV25-1	NA	TGTGCCAGCAGTGCTCAACGGGGGGCGGGACAAAATGAAAAACTGTTTTTT	CASSAQRGAGQNEKLFF
TRBD1	TRBJ2-7	TRBV10-1	NA	TGCGCCAGCAGTGAGTCTGGCCAGGGGGACGAGCAGTACTTC	CASSESGQGDEQYF
NA	TRBJ2-5	TRBV2	NA	TGTGCCAGCGGTCCTAGAGAGCCACAAGAGACCCAGTACTTC	CASGPREPQETQYF
NA	TRBJ1-1	TRBV5-6	NA	TGTGCCAGCAGCTGGGAACGACAGTTAAACACTGAAGCTTTCTTT	CASSWERQLNTEAFF
TRBD1	TRBJ2-7	TRBV6-1	NA	TGTGCCAGCCAGAAAAATAACAGGGGCGACGGGCAGTACTTC	CASQKNNRGDGQYF
NA	TRBJ2-1	TRBV9	once	TGTGCCAGCAGCCCCGGACCTGGCGCGATGCAGTTCTTC	CASSPGPGAMQFF
NA	TRBJ2-7	TRBV19	NA	TGTGCCAGTAGTATTTCCGTAGCCTCCTACGAGCAGTACTTC	CASSISVASYEQYF
NA	TRBJ1-1	TRBV6-1	NA	TGTACAGTAACCATTTCCATGGGACGAGCTTTCTTT	CTVTISMGRAFF
NA	TRBJ2-6	TRBV19	NA	TGTGCCAGTAGTATGGGACGGTTCTCTGGGGCCAACGTCCTGACTTTC	CASSMGRFSGANVLTF
NA	TRBJ2-3	TRBV27	once	TGTGCCAGCAGTTATTACGATACGCAGTATTTT	CASSYYDTQYF
NA	TRBJ2-6	TRBV11-3	NA	TGTGCCAGCAGCTTAGGCGGGCATGGGGCCAACGTCCTGACTTTC	CASSLGGHGANVLTF
TRBD2	TRBJ2-3	TRBV7-8	NA	TGTGCCAGCAGCCTCAGCGGGGGGGCAACAGATACGCAGTATTTT	CASSLSGGATDTQYF
NA	TRBJ2-3	TRBV6-1	NA	TGTGCCAGCAGATTTGAACGGCGACCTACAGATACGCAGTATTTT	CASRFERRPTDTQYF
TRBD1	TRBJ2-1	TRBV29-1	NA	TGCAGCGCCTCACCCTCAGGGGGTGCGCAGTTCTTC	CSASPSGGAQFF
NA	TRBJ1-1	TRBV6-6	NA	TGTGCCAGCAGTAGAAACCGGGCGGCCTCTGAAGCTTTCTTT	CASSRNRAASEAFF
TRBD1	TRBJ1-1	TRBV6-5	few	TGTGCCAGCAGCTTACAGGGGGCCACTGAAGCTTTCTTT	CASSLQGATEAFF
TRBD1	TRBJ1-4	TRBV11-2	NA	TGTGCCAGCAGTAAGCGGGACAGGGGGTTTGAAAAACTGTTTTTT	CASSKRDRGFEKLFF
NA	TRBJ1-3	TRBV30	few	TGTGCCTGGACCCGAGGGGGATCAGGAAACACCATATATTTT	CAWTRGGSGNTIYF
TRBD2	TRBJ2-5	TRBV7-6	NA	TGTGCCAGCAGTTTGGGGGGACGGGAGGCATGGGAGACCCAGTACTTC	CASSLGGREAWETQYF